This T cell receptor beta chain was sequenced during a study of CD8 T cells in ankylosing spondylitis. The study, taken as a whole, reports: Seemingly distinctive of ankylosing spondylitis blood was a TCR beta motif formed by eight highly homologous variants. Relatively scarce in peripheral blood, disease-linked clones were CD8+.

The CDR3 spans 16 residues. Germline V gene sequence: CDR1 DFQATT, CDR2 SNEGSKA (reference sequence). V gave up 0 bases and J gave up 6 bases, with 18 bases separating them. TCRdb reprocessed the 5' RACE reads with MiXCR, giving one entry per CDR3 protein. The repertoire holds approximately 540,000 distinct CDR3 sequences, approximately 12% seen once, with almost 7% in the top ten. This clonotype was picked up a small number of times. Its specificity is not known. The receptor's source is a male donor with ankylosing spondylitis. The chain is built from TRBV20-1 and TRBJ1-5; D gene unclear. Sequenced material: blood, either unsorted or a sorted T cell fraction (not recorded which). CDR3 protein: CSARDGRASRRQPQHF. The CDR3 region has the DNA TGCAGTGCTAGAGACGGAAGGGCTTCTAGGCGTCAGCCCCAGCATTTT.